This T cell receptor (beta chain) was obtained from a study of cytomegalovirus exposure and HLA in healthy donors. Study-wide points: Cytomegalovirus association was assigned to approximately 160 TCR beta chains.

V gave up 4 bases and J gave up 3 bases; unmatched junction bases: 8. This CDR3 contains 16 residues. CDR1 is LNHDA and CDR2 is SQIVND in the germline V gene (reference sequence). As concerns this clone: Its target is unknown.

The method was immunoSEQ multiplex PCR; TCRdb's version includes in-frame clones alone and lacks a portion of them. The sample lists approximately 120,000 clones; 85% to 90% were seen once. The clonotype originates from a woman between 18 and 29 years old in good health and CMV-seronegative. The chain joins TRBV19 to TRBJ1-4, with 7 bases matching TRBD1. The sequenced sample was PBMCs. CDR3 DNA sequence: TGTGCCAGTAGTACCGACGAAGACAGGGCTAATGAAAAACTGTTTTTT. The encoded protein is CASSTDEDRANEKLFF. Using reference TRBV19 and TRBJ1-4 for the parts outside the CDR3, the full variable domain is DGGITQSPKYLFRKEGQNVTLSCEQNLNHDAMYWYRQDPGQGLRLIYYSQIVNDFQKGDIAEGYSVSREKKESFPLTVTSAQKNPTAFYLCASSTDEDRANEKLFFGSGTQLSVL.